This TCR beta chain is drawn from a study of blood T cell repertoires in COVID-19. Across the study: The United States, Italy and Spain were the sources of the acute and convalescent COVID-19 samples.

Assay: immunoSEQ multiplex PCR; the TCRdb copy retains only in-frame clones and omits some. The data contain hundreds of thousands of clones, around nine tenths of them singletons. Sample: peripheral blood. This clonotype originated in a woman between 40 and 55 years old who had recovered from COVID-19.

DNA of the CDR3: TGTGCCAGCAGCTTAGTGCCGGGACTAGCGGACGAGCAGTACTTC. It specifies CASSLVPGLADEQYF. This chain connects TRBV7-2 to TRBJ2-7, with TRBD2 matching over 11 bases. V lost 1 base and J lost 5; bases outside the gene matches: 4. The CDR3 covers 15 residues. Germline V lookup: CDR1 SGHTA, CDR2 FQGNSA.